This T cell receptor beta chain was captured by sequencing in a study of cytomegalovirus exposure and HLA in healthy donors. From germline, CDR1 is SGHRS and CDR2 YFSETQ. Trimming took 5 bases from V and 5 from J; bases not matched to a gene: 5. The CDR3 is 13 residues long. The PCR made use of 60 Vbeta and 13 Jbeta primers. Clones were read by immunoSEQ multiplex PCR, and TCRdb kept only the in-frame ones, dropping some. The sample carries roughly 160,000 clones, 80% recorded once. The sequence was obtained from a young man in good health and CMV-seropositive. The specimen was PBMCs. The chain is built from TRBV5-1 and TRBJ1-1; 8 bases agree with TRBD1. The CDR3 DNA reads TGCGCCAGCAGGGACAGGGTTGAGACTGAAGCTTTCTTT. It yields the protein CASRDRVETEAFF.